The clone carrying this TCR beta chain was detected ten times or more. What it recognizes is unknown. TCRdb re-called the reads with MiXCR, one entry per CDR3 protein. The sample records approximately 170,000 distinct CDR3 sequences, around 15% being singletons. These data are taken from a study of T cell repertoires in cytomegalovirus infection. Looking at the study overall: Evidence of both CMV infection and a matching HLA type came from public TCR beta signatures. Findings and limits, study-wide: Cumulated frequencies of public TCR beta families served to identify carriers of CMV plus the relevant HLA. The study found HLA-C-restricted CMV-specific TCR beta clonotypes dominating the ex vivo response.

This CDR3 has 13 residues. V gave up 4 bases and J gave up 3 bases; unmatched junction bases: 0. The germline CDR1 and CDR2 sequences are LNHDA and SQIVND (reference sequence). This clonotype was sampled from a human donor in good health (CMV status not recorded). Some clones in this sample may be carry-over from other donors' samples. The specimen was PBMCs. The chain couples TRBV19 to TRBJ2-1, with 7 positions matching TRBD2. In DNA, the CDR3 is TGTGCCAGTAGTACGGGGGGCTACAATGAGCAGTTCTTC. Encoded protein: CASSTGGYNEQFF.